The T cell receptor (beta chain) under discussion was sequenced for a study of blood T cell repertoires in COVID-19 (dated by TCRdb to between 2020 and 2021). In terms of the full investigation: Samples from collaborators originated in the United States, Italy and Spain and spanned both the acute and convalescent phases of COVID-19. The prospective study material was composed of cDNA or gDNA derived from T cells, B-cell-depleted T cells, or PBMCs. Subjects who had been exposed to COVID-19, were actively infected with it, or had recovered from it provided the deeply sampled blood TCRbeta repertoires that made up the dataset. The repertoires were released in a freely available public database meant as a resource for research on the immune response to SARS-CoV-2. The samples were drawn from two sources: the first 160 participants of the ongoing ImmuneRACE study, and 1,254 subjects contributed by 6 global collaborators. A de-identified subject ID, COVID-19 status, age in years and sex were almost always included in the sample metadata. Where available, HLA class I and class II types were obtained from metadata supplied by the sample provider rather than from assay-based typing.

TCRbeta CDR3 regions were amplified from genomic DNA using the immunoSEQ Assay, a bias-controlled multiplex PCR. The published analysis was carried out like this. Within the assay, amplification of reference gene primers was used to estimate how many nucleated cells each sample contained. Sequence reads were collapsed and filtered to measure the absolute abundance of every unique TCRbeta CDR3 rearrangement. For each sample, productive Simpson clonality was calculated by taking the square root of Simpson's diversity index across productive rearrangements. TCRdb retrieved this table from immuneACCESS and kept in-frame rearrangements only. Not all clones are present; in checked studies, unresolved V genes account for under half, and no reason is known for the remainder. Clone size and the V and J calls come from that table; the DNA yielded D and trimming. The sample table records around 67,000 clones; roughly four fifths of these occur just once. The biggest ten clones account for over 35% of the sample.

Each collaborating institution followed its own protocols to collect whole blood in K2EDTA tubes. Collaborator samples were shipped for TCRbeta analysis as frozen whole blood, isolated PBMCs, or DNA extracted from either sample type. This clone has a handful of counts. Its binding antigen is unknown. One base away there is no much larger clone; base qualities are not given. The investigation overall reported the following: How much clinical and demographic metadata was included differed by source and by participant, and the metadata was provided uncurated.

V loses 1 base, J loses 1 base, and the germline ends lie 4 bases apart. The germline V gene yields SGHDN for CDR1 and FVKESK for CDR2. The CDR3 covers 13 residues, taking in both the cysteine and the phenylalanine. Only the CDR3 DNA stays, 39 bases, in frame from base 1. The sequencing sample was made of peripheral blood. This receptor chain uses TRBV14 and TRBJ1-1; the D gene identity is not certain. This TCR derives from a man between 65 and 80 years old with acute or convalescent COVID-19. The CDR3 is CASSQAWNTEAFF. The sequence in DNA is TGTGCCAGCAGCCAAGCTTGGAACACTGAAGCTTTCTTT.